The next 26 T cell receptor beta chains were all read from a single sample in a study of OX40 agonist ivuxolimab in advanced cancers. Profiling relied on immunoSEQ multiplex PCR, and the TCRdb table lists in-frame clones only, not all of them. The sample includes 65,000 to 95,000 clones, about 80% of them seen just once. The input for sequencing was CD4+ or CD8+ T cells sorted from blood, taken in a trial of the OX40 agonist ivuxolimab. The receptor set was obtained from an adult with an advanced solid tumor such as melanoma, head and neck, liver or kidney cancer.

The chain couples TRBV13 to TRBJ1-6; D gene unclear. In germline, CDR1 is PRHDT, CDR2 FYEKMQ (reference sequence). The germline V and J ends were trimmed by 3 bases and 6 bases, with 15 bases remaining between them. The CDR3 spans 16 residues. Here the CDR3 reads CASSLGRVRGNSPLHF. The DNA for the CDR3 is TGTGCCAGCAGCTTGGGGAGGGTCCGAGGTAATTCACCCCTCCACTTT.

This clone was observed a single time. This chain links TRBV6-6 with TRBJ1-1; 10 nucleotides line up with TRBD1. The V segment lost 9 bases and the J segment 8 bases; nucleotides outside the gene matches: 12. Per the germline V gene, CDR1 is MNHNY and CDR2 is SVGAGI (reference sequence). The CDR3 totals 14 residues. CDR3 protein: CASRPPGQGSEAFF. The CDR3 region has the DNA TGTGCCAGTAGACCACCGGGACAGGGGTCGGAAGCTTTCTTT.

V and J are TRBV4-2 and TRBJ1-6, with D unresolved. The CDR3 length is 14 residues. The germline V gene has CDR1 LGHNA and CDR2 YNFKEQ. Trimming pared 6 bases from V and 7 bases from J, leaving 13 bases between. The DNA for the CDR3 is TGTGCCAGCAGAGACGATTCAAGGAATTCACCCCTCCACTTT. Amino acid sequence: CASRDDSRNSPLHF.

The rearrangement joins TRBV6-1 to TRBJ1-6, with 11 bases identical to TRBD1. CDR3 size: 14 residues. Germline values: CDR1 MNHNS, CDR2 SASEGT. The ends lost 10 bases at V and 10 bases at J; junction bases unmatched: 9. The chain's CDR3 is CATTEGTGGSPLHF. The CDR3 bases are TGTGCCACCACGGAAGGGACAGGGGGGTCACCCCTCCACTTT.

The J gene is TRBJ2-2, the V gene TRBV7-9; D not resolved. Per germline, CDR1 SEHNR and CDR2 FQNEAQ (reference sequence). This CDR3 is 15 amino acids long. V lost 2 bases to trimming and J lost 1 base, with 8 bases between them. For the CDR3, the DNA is TGTGCCAGCAGCTTAAGTACGTGGAACACCGGGGAGCTGTTTTTT. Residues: CASSLSTWNTGELFF.

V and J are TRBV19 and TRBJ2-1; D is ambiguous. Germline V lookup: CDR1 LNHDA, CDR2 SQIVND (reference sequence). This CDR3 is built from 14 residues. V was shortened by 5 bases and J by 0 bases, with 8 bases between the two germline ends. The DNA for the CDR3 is TGTGCCAGTAGTGACCTGAGCTCCTACAATGAGCAGTTCTTC. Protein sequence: CASSDLSSYNEQFF.

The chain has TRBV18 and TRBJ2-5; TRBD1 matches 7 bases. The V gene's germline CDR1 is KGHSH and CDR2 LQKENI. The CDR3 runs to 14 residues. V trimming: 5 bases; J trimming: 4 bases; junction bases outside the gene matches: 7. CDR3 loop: CASSSGQAGETQYF. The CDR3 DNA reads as TGTGCCAGCTCATCCGGACAGGCGGGAGAGACCCAGTACTTC.

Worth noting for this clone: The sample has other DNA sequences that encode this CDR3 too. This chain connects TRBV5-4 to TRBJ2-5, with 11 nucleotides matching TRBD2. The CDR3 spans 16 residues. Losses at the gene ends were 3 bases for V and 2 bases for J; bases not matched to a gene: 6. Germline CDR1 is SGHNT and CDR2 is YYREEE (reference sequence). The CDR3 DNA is TGTGCCAGCAGCTCCCGACTAGCGGGACAACAAGAGACCCAGTACTTC. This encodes CASSSRLAGQQETQYF.

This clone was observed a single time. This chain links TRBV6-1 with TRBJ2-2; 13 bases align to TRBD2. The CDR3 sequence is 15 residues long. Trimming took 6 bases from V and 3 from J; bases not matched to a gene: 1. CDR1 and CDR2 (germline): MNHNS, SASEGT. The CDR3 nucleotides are TGTGCCAGCAGAGGGACTAGCGGGGACACCGGGGAGCTGTTTTTT. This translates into CASRGTSGDTGELFF.

CDR3 protein: CASSRDNEQFF. CDR3 in DNA: TGTGCCAGCAGTAGGGACAATGAGCAGTTCTTC. The rearrangement joins TRBV2 to TRBJ2-1; unclear D gene. The CDR3 covers 11 residues. CDR1 SNHLY and CDR2 FYNNEI come from the germline V gene. V shed 5 bases and J shed 5 bases, with 4 bases lying between them.

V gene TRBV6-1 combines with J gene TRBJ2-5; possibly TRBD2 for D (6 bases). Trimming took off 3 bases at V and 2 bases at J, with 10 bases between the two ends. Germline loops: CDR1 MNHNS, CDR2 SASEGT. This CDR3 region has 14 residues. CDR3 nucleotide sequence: TGTGCCAGCAGTGAGCGGAGGGATCAAGAGACCCAGTACTTC. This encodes CASSERRDQETQYF.

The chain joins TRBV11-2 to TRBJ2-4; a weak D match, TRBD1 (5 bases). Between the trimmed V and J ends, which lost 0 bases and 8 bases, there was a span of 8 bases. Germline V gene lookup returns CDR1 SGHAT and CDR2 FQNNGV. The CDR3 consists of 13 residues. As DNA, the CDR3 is TGTGCCAGCAGCTTAGAGCAGGGTGACATTCAGTACTTC. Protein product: CASSLEQGDIQYF. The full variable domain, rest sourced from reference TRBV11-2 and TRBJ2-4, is EAGVAQSPRYKIIEKRQSVAFWCNPISGHATLYWYQQILGQGPKLLIQFQNNGVVDDSQLPKDRFSAERLKGVDSTLKIQPAKLEDSAVYLCASSLEQGDIQYFGAGTRLSVL.

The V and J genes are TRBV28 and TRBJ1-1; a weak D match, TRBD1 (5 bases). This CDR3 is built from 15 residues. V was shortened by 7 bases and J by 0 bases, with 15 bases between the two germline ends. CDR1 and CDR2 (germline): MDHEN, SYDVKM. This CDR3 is CASTLLGRVNTEAFF. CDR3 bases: TGTGCCAGCACCCTTCTGGGACGGGTGAACACTGAAGCTTTCTTT.

The CDR3: CASSYGTLAGNEQFF. CDR3 in DNA: TGTGCCAGCAGTTACGGGACCCTCGCAGGCAATGAGCAGTTCTTC. The chain uses TRBV6-5 and TRBJ2-1; D tentatively reads TRBD1 or TRBD2 (5 bases each). The CDR3 consists of 15 residues. V was trimmed by 2 bases and J by 6 bases, leaving 14 bases between them. Germline V gene sequence: CDR1 MNHEY, CDR2 SVGAGI.

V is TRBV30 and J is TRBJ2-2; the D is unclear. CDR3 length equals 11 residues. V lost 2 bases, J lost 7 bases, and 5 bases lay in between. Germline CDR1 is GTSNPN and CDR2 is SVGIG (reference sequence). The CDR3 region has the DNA TGTGCCTGGAGTCTACTCGGGGAGCTGTTTTTT. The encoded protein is CAWSLLGELFF.

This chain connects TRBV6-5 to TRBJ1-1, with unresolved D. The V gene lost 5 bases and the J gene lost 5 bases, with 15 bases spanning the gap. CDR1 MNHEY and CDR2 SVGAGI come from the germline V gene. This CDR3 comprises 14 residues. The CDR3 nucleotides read TGTGCCAGCAGTGAATCCTACAGAGGGACTGAAGCTTTCTTT. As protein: CASSESYRGTEAFF.

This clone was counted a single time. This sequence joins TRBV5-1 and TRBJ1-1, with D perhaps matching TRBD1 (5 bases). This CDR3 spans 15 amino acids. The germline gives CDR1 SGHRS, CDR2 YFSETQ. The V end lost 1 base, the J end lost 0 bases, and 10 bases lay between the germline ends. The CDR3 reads CASSLWGGMNTEAFF. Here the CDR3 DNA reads TGCGCCAGCAGCTTGTGGGGGGGAATGAACACTGAAGCTTTCTTT.

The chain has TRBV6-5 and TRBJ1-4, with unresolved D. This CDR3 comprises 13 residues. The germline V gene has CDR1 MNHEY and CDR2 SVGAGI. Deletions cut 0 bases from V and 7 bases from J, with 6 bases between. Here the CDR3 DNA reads TGTGCCAGCAGTTACTCTACGGGTGAAAAACTGTTTTTT. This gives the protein CASSYSTGEKLFF.

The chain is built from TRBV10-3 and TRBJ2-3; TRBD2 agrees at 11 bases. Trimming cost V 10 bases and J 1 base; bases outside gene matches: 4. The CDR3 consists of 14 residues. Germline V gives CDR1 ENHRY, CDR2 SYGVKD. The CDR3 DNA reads TGTGCCACGAAGACTAGCGGGGGCACAGATACGCAGTATTTT. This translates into CATKTSGGTDTQYF.

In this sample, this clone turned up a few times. CDR3 in DNA: TGTGCCAGCAGTAGGGACCGGAATCAGCCCCAGCATTTT. Its translation: CASSRDRNQPQHF. V is TRBV27 and J is TRBJ1-5; D is possibly TRBD1 (5 bases). Looked up from germline, CDR1 is MNHEY and CDR2 is SMNVEV (reference sequence). Trimming took off 5 bases at V and 4 bases at J, with 9 bases between the two ends. This CDR3 region has 13 residues.

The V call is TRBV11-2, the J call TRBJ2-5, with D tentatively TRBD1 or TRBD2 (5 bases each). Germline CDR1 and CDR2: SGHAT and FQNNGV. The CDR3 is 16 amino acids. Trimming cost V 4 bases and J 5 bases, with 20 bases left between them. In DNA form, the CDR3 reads TGTGCCAGCAGCTCCAGATGGGGGTATACAAGTGAGACCCAGTACTTC. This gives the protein CASSSRWGYTSETQYF.

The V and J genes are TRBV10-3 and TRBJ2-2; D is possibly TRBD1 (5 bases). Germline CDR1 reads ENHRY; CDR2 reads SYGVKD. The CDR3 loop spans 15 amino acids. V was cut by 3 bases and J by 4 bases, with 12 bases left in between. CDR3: CAISDQETVTGELFF. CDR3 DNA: TGTGCCATCAGTGATCAGGAGACAGTCACCGGGGAGCTGTTTTTT.

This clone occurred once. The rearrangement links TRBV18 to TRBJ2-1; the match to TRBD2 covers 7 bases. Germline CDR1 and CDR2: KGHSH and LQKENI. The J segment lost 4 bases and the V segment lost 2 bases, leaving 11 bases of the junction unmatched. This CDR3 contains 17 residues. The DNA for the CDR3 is TGTGCCAGCTCACCATTTAGGGGCGGGAGCAGTTACAATGAGCAGTTCTTC. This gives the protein CASSPFRGGSSYNEQFF.

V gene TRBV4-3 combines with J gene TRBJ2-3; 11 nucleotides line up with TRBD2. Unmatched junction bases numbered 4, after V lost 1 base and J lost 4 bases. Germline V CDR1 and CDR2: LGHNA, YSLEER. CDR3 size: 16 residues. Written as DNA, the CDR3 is TGCGCCAGCAGCCAAGGACTAGCGGGATATGCAGATACGCAGTATTTT. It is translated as CASSQGLAGYADTQYF.

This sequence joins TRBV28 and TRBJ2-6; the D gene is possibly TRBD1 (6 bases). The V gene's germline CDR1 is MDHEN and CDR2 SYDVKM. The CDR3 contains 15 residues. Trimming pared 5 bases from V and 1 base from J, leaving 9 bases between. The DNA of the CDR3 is TGTGCCAGCAGTCTAGGGGGTTCTGGGGCCAACGTCCTGACTTTC. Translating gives CASSLGGSGANVLTF.

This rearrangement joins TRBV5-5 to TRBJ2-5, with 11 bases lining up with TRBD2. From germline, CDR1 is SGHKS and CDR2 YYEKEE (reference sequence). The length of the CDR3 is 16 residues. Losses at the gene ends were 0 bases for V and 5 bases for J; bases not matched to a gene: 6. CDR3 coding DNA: TGTGCCAGCAGCTTGGCCGCTAGCGGGGGGCGGGAGACCCAGTACTTC. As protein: CASSLAASGGRETQYF.